The entry below describes one T cell receptor (beta chain). The data originate from a study of blood T cell repertoires in COVID-19. On the study more broadly: Acute-phase and convalescent COVID-19 samples originated in the United States, Italy and Spain. Sources were T cells, B-cell-depleted T cells, or PBMCs; the material itself was cDNA or gDNA.

The assay was immunoSEQ multiplex PCR, and TCRdb's table has in-frame clones only and misses some. The sample has about 15,000 clones, about 89% seen once; the top ten hold 3% to 4%. This TCR was recovered from a human donor in a cohort sampled during active COVID-19. Sequences were obtained from peripheral blood.

CDR3 region: CASTQGPLGYGYTF. CDR3 DNA sequence: TGTGCCAGCACACAGGGGCCCCTTGGCTATGGCTACACCTTC. The genes are TRBV7-9 and TRBJ1-2; 7 nucleotides line up with TRBD1. V dropped 7 bases and J dropped 4; count of bases not matched to a gene: 9. Germline values: CDR1 SEHNR, CDR2 FQNEAQ (reference sequence). CDR3 size: 14 residues.